The TCR beta chain under discussion was sequenced for a study of regulatory T cells in long-lasting Graves disease. Study context: Antithyroid drugs had been taken under 3 months by newly diagnosed Graves' patients.

Germline lookup yields CDR1 SGHVS and CDR2 FQNEAQ. CDR3 length: 12 residues. V lost 4 bases to trimming and J lost 7 bases, with 8 bases between them. Time point: newly diagnosed GD, antithyroid drugs for less than 3 months. From PBMCs, RNA was extracted and then used to make the TCR library. This clonotype was counted ten times or more. Library construction for TCR beta used iRepertoire HTBI primers and Arm-PCR of CDR3 regions. Using its own MiXCR run on the multiplex PCR reads, TCRdb lists one record per CDR3 protein. The sample consists of a few hundred thousand distinct CDR3 sequences, around 15% of them appearing once. This same sample was also part of a study on T cells in Graves' hyperthyroidism and ophthalmopathy. Turning to that study: Participants, patients aged 18 to 65, had newly diagnosed hyperthyroidism with a duration under 2 months. HTBI primers were employed in a first-round RT-PCR of the TCR CDR3.

V usage is TRBV7-8 and J usage is TRBJ2-1; a weak D match, TRBD1 (5 bases). The sequences come from peripheral blood mononuclear cells (PBMCs), collected at new diagnosis, from a patient treated with antithyroid drugs. The receptor's source is a young woman with Graves disease. The CDR3 protein is CASSSDMNEQFF. Here the CDR3 DNA reads TGTGCCAGCAGCTCGGACATGAATGAGCAGTTCTTC.